The sample holds many counts of the clone carrying this T cell receptor (beta chain). Its antigen is unidentified. This specimen belongs to a study of T cells in Graves' hyperthyroidism and ophthalmopathy. This CDR3 comprises 15 residues. V was shortened by 5 bases and J by 1 base, with 15 bases between the two germline ends. CDR1 is MDHEN, CDR2 SYDVKM, per germline. Template material for amplifying TCR beta CDR3 regions consisted of RNA transcripts. The HTBI primer set was used in a first-round RT-PCR of the TCR CDR3. TCRdb itself ran the multiplex PCR reads through MiXCR, one entry per CDR3 protein. The sample records some 600,000 distinct CDR3 sequences, approximately 13% being singletons. Findings and caveats of the study: Within blood appeared most thyroid clonotypes that had expanded above 0.001.

This TCR was recovered from a woman in her twenties or thirties with Graves' hyperthyroidism that later progressed to Graves' ophthalmopathy. Sample: blood. This sequence joins TRBV28 and TRBJ2-7; D may be TRBD1 (6 bases). The CDR3 spells CASSPLDRYSYEQYF. CDR3 DNA sequence: TGTGCCAGCAGTCCACTAGACAGGTATTCCTACGAGCAGTACTTC.